The clone carrying this TCR beta chain has ten or more counts. This entry is derived from a study of T cells after yellow fever vaccination. TCRdb re-derived calls from the 5' RACE reads in MiXCR, one entry per CDR3 protein. The table records 100,000 to 150,000 distinct CDR3 sequences, more than 5.5% of them present only once. Trimming removed 7 bases from V and 3 bases from J, with 7 bases in between. CDR3 length: 12 residues. This specimen consisted of CD4+ T cells sorted from PBMCs, obtained more than 35 days after the first yellow fever vaccination. The sequence was obtained from a man aged 18 to 29 who received the YFV17D yellow fever vaccine. The genes are TRBV12-3 or TRBV12-4 and TRBJ1-5; D gene ambiguous. The CDR3 DNA reads as TGTGCCAGCACCACGTCCAATCAGCCCCAGCATTTT. Its protein product is CASTTSNQPQHF.